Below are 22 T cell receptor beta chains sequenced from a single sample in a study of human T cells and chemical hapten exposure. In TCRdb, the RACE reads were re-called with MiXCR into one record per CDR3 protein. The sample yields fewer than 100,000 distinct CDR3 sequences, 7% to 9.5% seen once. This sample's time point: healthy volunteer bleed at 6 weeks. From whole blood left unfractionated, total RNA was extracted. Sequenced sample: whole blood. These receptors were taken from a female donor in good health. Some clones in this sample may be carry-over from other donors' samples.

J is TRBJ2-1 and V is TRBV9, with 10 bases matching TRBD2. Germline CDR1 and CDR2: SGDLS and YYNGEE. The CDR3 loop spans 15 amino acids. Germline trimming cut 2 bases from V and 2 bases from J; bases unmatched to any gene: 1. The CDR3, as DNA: TGTGCCAGCAGCGTTAGCGGGGGGACCTACAATGAGCAGTTCTTC. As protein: CASSVSGGTYNEQFF.

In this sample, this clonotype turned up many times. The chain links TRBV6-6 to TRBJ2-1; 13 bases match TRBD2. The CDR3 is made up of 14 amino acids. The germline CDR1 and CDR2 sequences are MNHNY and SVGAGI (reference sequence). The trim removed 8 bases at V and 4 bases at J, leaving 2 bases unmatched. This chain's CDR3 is CASGTSGEYNEQFF. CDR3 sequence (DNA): TGTGCCAGCGGGACTAGCGGGGAGTACAATGAGCAGTTCTTC.

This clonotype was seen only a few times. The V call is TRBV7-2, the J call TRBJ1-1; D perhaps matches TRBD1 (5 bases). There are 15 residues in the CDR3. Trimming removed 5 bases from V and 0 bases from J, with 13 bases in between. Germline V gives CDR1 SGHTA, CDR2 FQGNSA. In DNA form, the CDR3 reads TGTGCCAGCAGCGGTGACAGCCTCATGAACACTGAAGCTTTCTTT. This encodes CASSGDSLMNTEAFF.

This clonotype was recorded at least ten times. For the CDR3, the DNA is TGTGCCAGCAGCCAAGTGGACGGGTCCCACACAGATACGCAGTATTTT. Encoded protein: CASSQVDGSHTDTQYF. The chain employs TRBV4-2 and TRBJ2-3, with D unclear. Trimming stripped 1 base from V and 2 bases from J, with 13 bases between. This CDR3 contains 16 residues. Germline assignment: CDR1 LGHNA and CDR2 YNFKEQ.

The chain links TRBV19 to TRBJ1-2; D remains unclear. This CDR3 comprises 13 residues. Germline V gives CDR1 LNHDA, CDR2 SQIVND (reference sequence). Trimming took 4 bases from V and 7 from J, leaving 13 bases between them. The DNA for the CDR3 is TGTGCCAGTAGTAAGCGGAGGTCAGGTGGCTACACCTTC. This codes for CASSKRRSGGYTF.

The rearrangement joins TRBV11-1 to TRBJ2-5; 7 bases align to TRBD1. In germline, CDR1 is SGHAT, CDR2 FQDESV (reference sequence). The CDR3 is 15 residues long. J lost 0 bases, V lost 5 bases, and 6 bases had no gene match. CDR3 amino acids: CASSRTTGYQETQYF. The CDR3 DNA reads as TGTGCCAGCAGCCGCACGACAGGGTACCAAGAGACCCAGTACTTC.

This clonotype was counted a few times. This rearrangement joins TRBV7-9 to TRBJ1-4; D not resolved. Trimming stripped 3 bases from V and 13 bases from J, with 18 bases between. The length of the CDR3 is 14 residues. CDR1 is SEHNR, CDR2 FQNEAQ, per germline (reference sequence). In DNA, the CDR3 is TGTGCCAGCAGCTTGGTCGAGGTGCCCTCGGGACTGTTTTTT. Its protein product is CASSLVEVPSGLFF.

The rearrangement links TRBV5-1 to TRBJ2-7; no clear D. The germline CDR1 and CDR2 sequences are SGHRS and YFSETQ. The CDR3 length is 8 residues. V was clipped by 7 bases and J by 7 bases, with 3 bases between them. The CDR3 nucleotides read TGCGCCAGCCGGGAGCAGTACTTC. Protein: CASREQYF. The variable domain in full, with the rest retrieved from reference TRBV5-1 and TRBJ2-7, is KAGVTQTPRYLIKTRGQQVTLSCSPISGHRSVSWYQQTPGQGLQFLFEYFSETQRNKGNFPGRFSGRQFSNSRSEMNVSTLELGDSALYLCASREQYFGPGTRLTVT.

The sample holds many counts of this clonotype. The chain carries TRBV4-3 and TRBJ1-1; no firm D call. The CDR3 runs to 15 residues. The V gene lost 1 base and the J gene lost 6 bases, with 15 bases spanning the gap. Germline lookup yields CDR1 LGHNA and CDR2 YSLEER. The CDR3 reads CASSQARHRGPEAFF. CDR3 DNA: TGCGCCAGCAGCCAAGCTCGGCATCGAGGGCCTGAAGCTTTCTTT.

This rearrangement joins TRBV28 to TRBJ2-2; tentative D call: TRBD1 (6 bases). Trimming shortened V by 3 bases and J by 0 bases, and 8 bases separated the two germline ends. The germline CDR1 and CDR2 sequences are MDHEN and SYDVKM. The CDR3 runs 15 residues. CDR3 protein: CASSFGGANTGELFF. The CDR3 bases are TGTGCCAGCAGTTTTGGGGGCGCGAACACCGGGGAGCTGTTTTTT.

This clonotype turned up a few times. The CDR3 protein is CASKKSGSSYNEQFF. In DNA, the CDR3 is TGTGCCAGCAAAAAAAGCGGTAGCTCCTACAATGAGCAGTTCTTC. V usage is TRBV2 and J usage is TRBJ2-1, with D tentatively TRBD2 (5 bases). The germline gives CDR1 SNHLY, CDR2 FYNNEI. The length of the CDR3 is 15 residues. Trimming took off 7 bases at V and 0 bases at J, with 13 bases between the two ends.

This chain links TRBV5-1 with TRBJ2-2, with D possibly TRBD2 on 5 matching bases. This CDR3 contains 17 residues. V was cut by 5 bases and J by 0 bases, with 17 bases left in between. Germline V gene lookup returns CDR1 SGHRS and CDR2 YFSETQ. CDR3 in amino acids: CASSYRNSASNTGELFF. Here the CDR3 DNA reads TGCGCCAGCAGTTATAGGAATAGCGCGTCGAACACCGGGGAGCTGTTTTTT.

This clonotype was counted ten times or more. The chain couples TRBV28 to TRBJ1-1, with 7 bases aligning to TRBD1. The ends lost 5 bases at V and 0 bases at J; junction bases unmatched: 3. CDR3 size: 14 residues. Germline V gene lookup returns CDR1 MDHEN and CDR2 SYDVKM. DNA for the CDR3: TGTGCCAGCAGTATGGGACAGATGAACACTGAAGCTTTCTTT. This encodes CASSMGQMNTEAFF.

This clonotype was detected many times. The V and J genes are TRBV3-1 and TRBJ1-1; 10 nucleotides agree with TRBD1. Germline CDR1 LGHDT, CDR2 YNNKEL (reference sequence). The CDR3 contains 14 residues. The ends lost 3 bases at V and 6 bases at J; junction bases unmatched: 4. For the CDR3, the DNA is TGTGCCAGCAGCCATTGGGACAGGGGTTCTGAAGCTTTCTTT. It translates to CASSHWDRGSEAFF.

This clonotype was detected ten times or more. CDR3 region: CASSLGDRDNEKLFF. The CDR3 DNA is TGTGCCAGCAGCTTAGGGGACAGGGATAATGAAAAACTGTTTTTT. V usage is TRBV11-2 and J usage is TRBJ1-4, with 9 bases that match TRBD1. Trimming took 1 base from V and 4 from J; bases not matched to a gene: 1. CDR1 and CDR2 (germline): SGHAT, FQNNGV. This CDR3 contains 15 residues.

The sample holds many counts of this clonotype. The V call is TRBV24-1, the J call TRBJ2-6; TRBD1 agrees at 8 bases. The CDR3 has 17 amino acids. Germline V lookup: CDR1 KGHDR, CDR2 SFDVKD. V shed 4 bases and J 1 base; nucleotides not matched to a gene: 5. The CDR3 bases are TGTGCCACCAGTGAGCATCGGACAGGGTCTGGGGCCAACGTCCTGACTTTC. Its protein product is CATSEHRTGSGANVLTF.

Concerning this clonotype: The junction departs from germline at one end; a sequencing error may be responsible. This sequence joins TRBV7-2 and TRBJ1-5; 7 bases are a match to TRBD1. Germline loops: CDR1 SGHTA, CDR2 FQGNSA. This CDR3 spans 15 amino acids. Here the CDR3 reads CASSARQGIYQPRHF. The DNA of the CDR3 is TGTGCCAGCAGCGCACGACAGGGTATCTATCAGCCCCGGCATTTT.

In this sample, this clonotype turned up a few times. CDR3 sequence (DNA): TGTGCCAGCAAGGAACAGGGTCGCGAAAAACTGTTTTTT. As protein: CASKEQGREKLFF. V gene TRBV27 combines with J gene TRBJ1-4, with D possibly being TRBD1 (6 bases). Trimming pared 7 bases from V and 8 bases from J, leaving 14 bases between. This CDR3 spans 13 amino acids. Germline V gene lookup returns CDR1 MNHEY and CDR2 SMNVEV (reference sequence).

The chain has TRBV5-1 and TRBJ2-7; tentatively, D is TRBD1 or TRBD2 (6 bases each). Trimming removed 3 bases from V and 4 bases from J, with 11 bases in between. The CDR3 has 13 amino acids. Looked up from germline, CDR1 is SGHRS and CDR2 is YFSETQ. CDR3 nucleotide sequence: TGCGCCAGCAGCTGGGGGGCGGGATACGAGCAGTACTTC. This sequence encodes CASSWGAGYEQYF. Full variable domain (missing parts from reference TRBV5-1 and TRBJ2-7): KAGVTQTPRYLIKTRGQQVTLSCSPISGHRSVSWYQQTPGQGLQFLFEYFSETQRNKGNFPGRFSGRQFSNSRSEMNVSTLELGDSALYLCASSWGAGYEQYFGPGTRLTVT.

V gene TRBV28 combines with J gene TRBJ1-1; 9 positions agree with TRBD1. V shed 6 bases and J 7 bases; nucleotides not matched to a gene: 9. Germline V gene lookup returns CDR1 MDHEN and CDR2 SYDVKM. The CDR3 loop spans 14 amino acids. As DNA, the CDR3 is TGTGCCAGCAGGAGGACAGGGGATTGGAGTGAAGCTTTCTTT. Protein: CASRRTGDWSEAFF.

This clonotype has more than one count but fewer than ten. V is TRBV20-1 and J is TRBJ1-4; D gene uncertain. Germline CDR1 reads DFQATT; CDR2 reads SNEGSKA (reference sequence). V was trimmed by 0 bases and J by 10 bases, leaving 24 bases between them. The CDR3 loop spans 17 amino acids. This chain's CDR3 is CSARDPSVGYERGKLFF. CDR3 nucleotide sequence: TGCAGTGCTAGAGACCCCTCCGTTGGGTACGAACGGGGAAAACTGTTTTTT.

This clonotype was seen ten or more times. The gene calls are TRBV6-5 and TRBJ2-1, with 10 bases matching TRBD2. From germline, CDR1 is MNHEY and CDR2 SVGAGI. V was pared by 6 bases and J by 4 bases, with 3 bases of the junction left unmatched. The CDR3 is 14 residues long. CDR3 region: CASRSGGAYNEQFF. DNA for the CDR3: TGTGCCAGCAGAAGCGGGGGGGCTTACAATGAGCAGTTCTTC.